The present T cell receptor (beta chain) was sequenced within a study of tumor-infiltrating lymphocytes in primary liver carcinoma. Study summary: Stage T1-T3 N0M0 and a size of about 4.2 to 10 cm characterized the tumors.

The CDR3 is made up of 14 amino acids. Germline CDR1 is SGHNT and CDR2 is YENEEA. DNA and RNA were both co-extracted from 20-30 mg of bulk tissue that had not been sorted. The investigators made TCR beta cDNA from roughly 0.55 ug total RNA, using a constant-region primer. Construction of TCR beta libraries relied on three successive nested multiplex PCR rounds employing slightly modified ARM-PCR. TRBV1-TRBV30 forward primers paired with a C-beta reverse primer were used in the first two PCR rounds, which ran roughly 9 cycles each. A single record per CDR3 protein comes from TCRdb applying MiXCR to the multiplex PCR reads. The data show about 35,000 distinct CDR3 sequences, roughly four fifths seen once. With respect to this clonotype: At one end, the junction sequence differs from germline, possibly due to a read error.

The V gene is TRBV11-3, the J gene TRBJ2-1; D gene ambiguous. Sequencing used liver tumor tissue from sampling region 4. Described subset: tumor region T4, right-lateral pole. The sequence derives from a man in his forties with primary liver carcinoma and hepatitis B virus infection. The CDR3 DNA reads as TGTGCCAGCAGCTTAGGGGTCAGAAACAATGAACAGTTATTC. Residues: CASSLGVRNNEQLF.